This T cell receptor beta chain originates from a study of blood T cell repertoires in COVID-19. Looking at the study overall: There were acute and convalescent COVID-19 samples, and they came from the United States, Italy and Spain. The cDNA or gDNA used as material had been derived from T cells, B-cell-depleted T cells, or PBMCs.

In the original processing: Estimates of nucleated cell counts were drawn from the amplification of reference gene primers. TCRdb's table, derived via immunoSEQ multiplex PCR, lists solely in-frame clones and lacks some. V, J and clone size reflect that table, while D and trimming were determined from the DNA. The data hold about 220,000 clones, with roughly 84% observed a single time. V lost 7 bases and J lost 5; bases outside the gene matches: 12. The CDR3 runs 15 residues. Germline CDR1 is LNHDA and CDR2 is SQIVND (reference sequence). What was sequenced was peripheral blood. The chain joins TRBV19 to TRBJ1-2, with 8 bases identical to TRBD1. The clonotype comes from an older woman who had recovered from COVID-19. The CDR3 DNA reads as TGTGCCAGTACTAACCGCACCGGGACAGGTTATGGCTACACCTTC. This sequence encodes CASTNRTGTGYGYTF.